The 15 T cell receptor beta chains listed next were all sequenced from one sample in a study of blood T cell repertoires in COVID-19 (dated by TCRdb to about 2020). Libraries were made using the immunoSEQ multiplex PCR assay. In its TCRdb copy, this immuneACCESS table keeps in-frame sequences only and misses some clones. Where compared with another copy, unresolved V genes explain less than half of these, and the others have no known cause. The sample records around 220,000 clones, 85% to 90% of which are singletons. The leading ten clones occupy 4.4% of the sample. Material: peripheral blood. The receptors shown here come from a man aged 50 to 60 with acute or convalescent COVID-19.

This clone was detected only a few times. This CDR3 reads CASSLRGTGGGGNQPQHF. The CDR3, as DNA: TGTGCCAGTAGTCTGCGGGGGACAGGGGGCGGCGGCAATCAGCCCCAGCATTTT. The V and J genes are TRBV19 and TRBJ1-5; 12 bases are shared with TRBD1. The length of the CDR3 is 18 residues. The germline gives CDR1 LNHDA, CDR2 SQIVND (reference sequence). V shed 5 bases, J shed 2 bases, and the junction held 10 bases outside the gene matches.

This clone was counted only a few times. The V gene is TRBV7-9, the J gene TRBJ1-6; D is undetermined. Germline CDR1 is SEHNR and CDR2 is FQNEAQ (reference sequence). This CDR3 spans 15 amino acids. The ends were cut back, 2 bases at V and 7 bases at J, with 12 bases in the middle. CDR3 nucleotides: TGTGCCAGCAGCTTACAGGATTCCCGGAATTCACCCCTCCACTTT. Its translation is CASSLQDSRNSPLHF.

For the CDR3, the DNA is TGCGCCAGCAGCCAGGACAGGGTGACCAATCAGCCCCAGCATTTT. Amino acids: CASSQDRVTNQPQHF. J is TRBJ1-5 and V is TRBV4-1; 8 nucleotides agree with TRBD1. Germline assignment: CDR1 MGHRA and CDR2 YSYEKL. Trimming cost V 3 bases and J 3 bases; bases outside gene matches: 4. CDR3 length equals 15 residues.

The rearrangement links TRBV18 to TRBJ2-7, with 8 bases fitting TRBD2. The V gene's germline CDR1 is KGHSH and CDR2 LQKENI. The CDR3 contains 16 residues. V gave up 4 bases and J gave up 5 bases; unmatched junction bases: 13. The CDR3 here is CASSLGLAQVSHEQYF. The DNA for the CDR3 is TGTGCCAGCTCACTCGGACTAGCTCAGGTTTCGCACGAGCAGTACTTC.

Written as DNA, the CDR3 is TGTGCCAGCAGCGTTGGACAGGGGGTAGCAGATACGCAGTATTTT. This encodes CASSVGQGVADTQYF. V is TRBV11-2 and J is TRBJ2-3, with 10 bases lining up with TRBD1. CDR1 is SGHAT, CDR2 FQNNGV, per germline. The CDR3 runs to 15 residues. V lost 5 bases and J lost 4; bases outside the gene matches: 6.

The rearrangement links TRBV20-1 to TRBJ2-3, with 10 bases fitting TRBD2. Trimming took 3 bases from V and 1 from J; bases not matched to a gene: 7. The CDR3 covers 16 residues. The germline CDR1 and CDR2 sequences are DFQATT and SNEGSKA (reference sequence). The CDR3 DNA reads as TGCAGTGCTAGTCTATTTAGCGGGGGGCGCACAGATACGCAGTATTTT. Translation gives CSASLFSGGRTDTQYF.

The CDR3 sequence is CASTTHQGASNTEAFF. In DNA form, the CDR3 reads TGTGCCAGCACCACTCACCAGGGGGCCTCGAACACTGAAGCTTTCTTT. The chain recombines TRBV28 with TRBJ1-1, with 8 bases identical to TRBD1. This CDR3 is built from 16 residues. The germline V gene has CDR1 MDHEN and CDR2 SYDVKM. J gave up 1 base and V 7 bases, and 11 bases lay outside the gene matches.

The CDR3 sequence is CASSPPSTYSNQPQHF. The CDR3 DNA sequence: TGTGCCAGCTCACCACCGAGCACCTATAGCAATCAGCCCCAGCATTTT. The J gene is TRBJ1-5, the V gene TRBV18; D remains unclear. The germline CDR1 and CDR2 sequences are KGHSH and LQKENI. The CDR3 covers 16 residues. V lost 0 bases to trimming and J lost 0 bases, with 9 bases between them.

This chain uses TRBV2 with TRBJ2-5, with TRBD1 matching 8 bases. The ends lost 6 bases at V and 5 bases at J; junction bases unmatched: 11. Germline V lookup: CDR1 SNHLY, CDR2 FYNNEI. This CDR3 has 15 residues. DNA of the CDR3: TGTGCCAGCAGGGCGACAGGGGTGGCGACGGAGACCCAGTACTTC. This encodes CASRATGVATETQYF. Based on the CDR3 plus reference TRBV2 and TRBJ2-5, the full variable domain is EPEVTQTPSHQVTQMGQEVILRCVPISNHLYFYWYRQILGQKVEFLVSFYNNEISEKSEIFDDQFSVERPDGSNFTLKIRSTKLEDSAMYFCASRATGVATETQYFGPGTRLLVL.

The chain is built from TRBV6-4 and TRBJ1-1; 9 bases match TRBD1. The V and J ends lost 6 bases and 3 bases, in that order; junction bases with no gene match: 11. CDR1 MRHNA and CDR2 SNTAGT come from the germline V gene. The CDR3 contains 16 residues. The CDR3 spells CASRGQGFSWYTEAFF. For the CDR3, the DNA is TGTGCCAGCAGGGGACAGGGATTTAGTTGGTACACTGAAGCTTTCTTT.

The chain couples TRBV7-9 to TRBJ2-7, with a weak D call TRBD2 (6 bases). There are 13 residues in the CDR3. Trimming removed 0 bases at V and 4 bases at J, with 7 bases between. Per germline, CDR1 SEHNR and CDR2 FQNEAQ (reference sequence). Here the CDR3 DNA reads TGTGCCAGCAGCTTAGCAGGGACTTACGAGCAGTACTTC. Translation: CASSLAGTYEQYF.

The table lists this clone with a few counts. The rearrangement joins TRBV7-9 to TRBJ2-7, with 7 nucleotides matching TRBD1. The length of the CDR3 is 15 residues. V shed 1 base and J 1 base; nucleotides not matched to a gene: 4. Per germline, CDR1 SEHNR and CDR2 FQNEAQ (reference sequence). CDR3 sequence reads: CASSLGGDRSYEQYF. The CDR3 coding sequence is TGTGCCAGCAGCTTAGGAGGGGACAGATCCTACGAGCAGTACTTC.

This chain joins TRBV30 and TRBJ1-1; D is uncertain. Germline V gene data show CDR1 as GTSNPN and CDR2 as SVGIG (reference sequence). The CDR3 totals 12 residues. V was clipped by 3 bases and J by 5 bases, with 10 bases between them. In DNA form, the CDR3 reads TGTGCCTGGAGGGGAGGCTGGACTGAAGCTTTCTTT. It translates to CAWRGGWTEAFF.

The chain combines TRBV18 with TRBJ1-2; D might be TRBD1 (5 bases). Germline lookup yields CDR1 KGHSH and CDR2 LQKENI. The CDR3 runs to 16 residues. V gave up 6 bases and J gave up 3 bases, with 20 bases separating them. The CDR3 region is CASSPDQTGGDYGYTF. Written as DNA, the CDR3 is TGTGCCAGCTCCCCCGACCAGACCGGGGGGGACTATGGCTACACCTTC.

The chain employs TRBV10-3 and TRBJ2-7; no firm D call. Germline V lookup: CDR1 ENHRY, CDR2 SYGVKD. There are 13 residues in the CDR3. V was clipped by 2 bases and J by 4 bases, with 9 bases between them. CDR3 residues: CAISEQSNYEQYF. The CDR3 DNA reads TGTGCCATCAGTGAGCAGTCGAATTACGAGCAGTACTTC.